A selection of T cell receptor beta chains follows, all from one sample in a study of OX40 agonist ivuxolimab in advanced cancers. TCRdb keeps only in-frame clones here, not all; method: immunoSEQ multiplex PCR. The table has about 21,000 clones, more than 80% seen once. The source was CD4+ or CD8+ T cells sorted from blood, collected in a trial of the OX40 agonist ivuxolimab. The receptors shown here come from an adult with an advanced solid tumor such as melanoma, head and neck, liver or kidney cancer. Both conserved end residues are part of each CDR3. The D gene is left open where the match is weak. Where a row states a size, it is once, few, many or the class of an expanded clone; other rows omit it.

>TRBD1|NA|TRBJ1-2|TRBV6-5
CASSYSQQGSNGYTF
TGTGCCAGCAGTTACTCGCAACAGGGGTCGAATGGCTACACCTTC
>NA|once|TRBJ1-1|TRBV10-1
CASSDRAGEAFF
TGCGCCAGCAGTGACCGGGCAGGTGAAGCTTTCTTT
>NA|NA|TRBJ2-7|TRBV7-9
CASSPSEDRRSYEQYF
TGTGCCAGCAGCCCCTCGGAGGACAGACGGTCCTACGAGCAGTACTTC
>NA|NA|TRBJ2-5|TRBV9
CASSVGWGVEETQYF
TGTGCCAGCAGCGTAGGATGGGGGGTAGAAGAGACCCAGTACTTC
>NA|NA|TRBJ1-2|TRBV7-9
CASSSTTIGKDYGYTF
TGTGCCAGCAGCTCCACAACCATAGGCAAGGACTATGGCTACACCTTC
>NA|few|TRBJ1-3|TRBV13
CASSSRADGNTIYF
TGTGCCAGCAGCTCGCGGGCAGACGGAAACACCATATATTTT
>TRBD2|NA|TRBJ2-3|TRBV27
CASSFNSVGAGAPRYTDTQYF
TGTGCCAGCAGTTTTAATTCGGTGGGAGCGGGGGCCCCACGATACACAGATACGCAGTATTTT
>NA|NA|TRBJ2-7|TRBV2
CASSGTEQYF
TGTGCCAGCAGTGGGACGGAGCAGTACTTC
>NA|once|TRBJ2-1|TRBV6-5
CASTAGGSNEQFF
TGTGCCAGCACCGCCGGGGGTTCCAATGAGCAGTTCTTC
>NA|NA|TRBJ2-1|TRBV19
CASSIFRTPSSYNEQFF
TGTGCCAGTAGTATCTTTCGGACTCCGAGCTCCTACAATGAGCAGTTCTTC
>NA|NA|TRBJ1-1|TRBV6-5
CASSYQTELTEAFF
TGTGCCAGCAGTTACCAGACAGAGCTCACTGAAGCTTTCTTT
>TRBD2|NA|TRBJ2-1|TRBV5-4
CASSRGGRDNEQFF
TGTGCCAGCAGCCGCGGGGGGCGGGACAATGAGCAGTTCTTC
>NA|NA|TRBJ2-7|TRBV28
CASSSQTVAYEQYF
TGTGCCAGCAGTTCTCAGACGGTAGCCTACGAGCAGTACTTC
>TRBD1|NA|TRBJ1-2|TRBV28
CASSSRDSYGYTF
TGTGCCAGCAGTAGCCGGGACAGCTATGGCTACACCTTC
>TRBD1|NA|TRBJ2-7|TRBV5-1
CASRGDSSYEQYF
TGCGCCAGCAGGGGGGACAGCTCCTACGAGCAGTACTTC
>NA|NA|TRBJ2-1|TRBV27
CASSFASRANEQFF
TGTGCCAGCAGTTTCGCTAGTCGTGCCAATGAGCAGTTCTTC
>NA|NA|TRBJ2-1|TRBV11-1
CASSPWGALREQFF
TGTGCCAGCAGCCCTTGGGGGGCGTTACGTGAGCAGTTCTTC
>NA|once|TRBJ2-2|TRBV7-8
CASSLSWTAGELFF
TGTGCCAGCAGCTTATCTTGGACAGCCGGGGAGCTGTTTTTT
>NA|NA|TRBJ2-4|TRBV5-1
CASSWGDEPVYF
TGCGCCAGCAGTTGGGGGGATGAGCCTGTGTACTTC
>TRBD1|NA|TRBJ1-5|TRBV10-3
CAISEGTGVNQPQHF
TGTGCCATCAGTGAAGGGACAGGGGTCAATCAGCCCCAGCATTTT
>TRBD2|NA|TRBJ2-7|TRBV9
CASSGRGLAGREQYF
TGTGCCAGCAGCGGGCGGGGACTAGCGGGGAGAGAGCAGTACTTC
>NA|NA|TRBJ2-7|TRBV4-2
CASSQDGRDTEQYF
TGTGCCAGCAGCCAAGACGGCAGGGACACCGAGCAGTACTTC
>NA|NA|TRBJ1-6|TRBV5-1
CASSEDGSSYNSPLHF
TGCGCCAGCAGCGAGGACGGAAGCTCCTATAATTCACCCCTCCACTTT
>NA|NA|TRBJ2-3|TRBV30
CAWRSGPVQGTQYF
TGTGCCTGGAGGTCTGGGCCCGTACAAGGTACGCAGTATTTT